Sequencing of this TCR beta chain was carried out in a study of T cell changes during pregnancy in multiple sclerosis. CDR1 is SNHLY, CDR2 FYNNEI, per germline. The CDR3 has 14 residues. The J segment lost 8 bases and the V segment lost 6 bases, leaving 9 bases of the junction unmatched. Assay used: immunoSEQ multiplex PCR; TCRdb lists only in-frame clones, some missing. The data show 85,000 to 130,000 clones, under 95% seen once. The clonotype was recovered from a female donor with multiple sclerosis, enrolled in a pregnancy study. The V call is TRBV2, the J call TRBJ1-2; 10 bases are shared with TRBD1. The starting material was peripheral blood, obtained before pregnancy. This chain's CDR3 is CASRETGGVGGYTF. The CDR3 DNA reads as TGTGCCAGCAGAGAGACAGGGGGCGTCGGCGGCTACACCTTC.